This T cell receptor beta chain comes out of a study of shared clonotypes between healthy human individuals. Background on the study: For every donor, three CD4 naive, three CD4 memory, two CD8 naive and one CD8 memory plates were used. The study, taken as a whole, reports: Across subsets, estimated richness was generally greater for naive than for memory populations.

Over several immunoSEQ plates, each subset's genomic DNA was distributed in even portions. Sequencing used immunoSEQ multiplex PCR; TCRdb keeps in-frame clones, though not all of them. This sample carries hundreds of thousands of clones, about 96% of them seen once, and the ten largest clones take about 0.12%. CD45RO-negative CD8 cells positively selected for CCR7 made up the naive population, which excluded terminally differentiated effector memory CD45RA+ cells. A remark on this clone: Its antigen is still unknown.

V lost 4 bases to trimming and J lost 2 bases; unmatched junction nucleotides: 5. Germline CDR1 reads SGHRS; CDR2 reads YFSETQ. CDR3 size: 14 residues. Sequencing was carried out using naive CD8+ T cells sorted from blood. The chain employs TRBV5-1 and TRBJ2-7, with 8 bases identical to TRBD2. This clonotype was obtained from a woman between 25 and 40 years old in good health. CDR3 nucleotide sequence: TGCGCCAGCAGCGCCAGGGGACTAGCCTACGAGCAGTACTTC. Translation gives CASSARGLAYEQYF. Full variable domain (outside the CDR3, taken from reference TRBV5-1 and TRBJ2-7): KAGVTQTPRYLIKTRGQQVTLSCSPISGHRSVSWYQQTPGQGLQFLFEYFSETQRNKGNFPGRFSGRQFSNSRSEMNVSTLELGDSALYLCASSARGLAYEQYFGPGTRLTVT.